This record concerns one T cell receptor beta chain sequence. What it binds is not known. The data stem from a study of CD8+ T cells in alopecia areata. Study-level background: For the treated group, dosing was oral tofacitinib at 5 to 10 mg twice daily. It was 6 to 18 months of tofacitinib, and then there were 6 months off drug.

Extraction and reverse transcription of RNA yielded cDNA as the sequencing template. Clones were read by immunoSEQ multiplex PCR, and TCRdb kept only the in-frame ones, dropping some. The table includes about 150,000 clones, approximately 53% detected once. The CDR3 sequence is 11 residues long. V lost 4 bases to trimming and J lost 10 bases, with 7 bases between them. The germline gives CDR1 SGHVS, CDR2 FQNEAQ. Findings and limits, study-wide: Whereas mice showed it more clearly, TCR sharing across patients was murkier, possibly because of HLA.

The material was CD8+ T cells sorted from blood, obtained at week 0. The chain links TRBV7-8 to TRBJ1-4; D unresolved. This clonotype originated in a human donor with alopecia areata. CDR3 protein: CASSSDGKLFF. The CDR3 DNA follows: TGTGCCAGCAGCTCGGACGGAAAACTGTTTTTT. Complete variable domain (other parts from reference TRBV7-8 and TRBJ1-4): GAGVSQSPRYKVAKRGQDVALRCDPISGHVSLFWYQQALGQGPEFLTYFQNEAQLDKSGLPSDRFFAERPEGSVSTLKIQRTQQEDSAVYLCASSSDGKLFFGSGTQLSVL.